Shown below are 22 T cell receptor beta chains from a single sample sequenced in a study of blood T cells in healthy people across ages. Sample-barcoded 5' priming and a J-beta primer mix drove a second PCR of 7 to 11 cycles. TCRdb redid the calling of the 5' RACE reads with MiXCR, one entry per CDR3 protein. The table records just over 1 million distinct CDR3 sequences, over 35% of them present only once. The sample was blood. Source of these receptors: a woman aged 55-69 years in good health.

This clonotype has only a few counts. The chain is built from TRBV5-1 and TRBJ2-2, with unresolved D. The germline CDR1 and CDR2 sequences are SGHRS and YFSETQ. The CDR3 has 16 residues. V was cut by 0 bases and J by 7 bases, with 16 bases left in between. The DNA for the CDR3 is TGCGCCAGCAGCTTGGGGACCGGAAAGCATTTCGGGGAGCTGTTTTTT. It codes for CASSLGTGKHFGELFF.

This chain joins TRBV5-1 and TRBJ2-7; D possibly corresponds to TRBD1 (5 bases). V was trimmed by 3 bases and J by 0 bases, leaving 16 bases between them. The CDR3 loop spans 16 amino acids. CDR1 and CDR2 (germline): SGHRS, YFSETQ. The CDR3 here is CASSSMHRQSSYEQYF. Written as DNA, the CDR3 is TGCGCCAGCAGCTCTATGCATCGACAGAGCTCCTACGAGCAGTACTTC.

This clonotype was counted between two and nine times. J is TRBJ2-7 and V is TRBV4-2, with 9 bases that match TRBD2. CDR1 and CDR2 (germline): LGHNA, YNFKEQ. This CDR3 has 18 amino acids. The junction had 16 bases not matched to a gene; V was cut back by 0 bases and J by 7 bases. The CDR3 here is CASSQDIGAGGKAGEQYF. DNA of the CDR3: TGTGCCAGCAGCCAAGACATCGGGGCGGGAGGGAAAGCTGGAGAGCAGTACTTC.

The genes are TRBV29-1 and TRBJ2-7; 8 nucleotides match TRBD1. This CDR3 has 14 amino acids. Germline CDR1 and CDR2: SQVTM and ANQGSEA. V lost 4 bases to trimming and J lost 4 bases; unmatched junction nucleotides: 9. CDR3 sequence reads: CSVGGAGGRYEQYF. DNA of the CDR3: TGCAGCGTTGGGGGTGCAGGGGGCCGGTACGAGCAGTACTTC.

In DNA, the CDR3 is TGTGCCAGCAGCGATCTCGGACGGGATATAGGCTACACCTTC. Translating gives CASSDLGRDIGYTF. This chain joins TRBV2 and TRBJ1-2; no clear D. Germline V CDR1 and CDR2: SNHLY, FYNNEI. The CDR3 has 14 amino acids. The V end lost 6 bases, the J end lost 8 bases, and 19 bases lay between the germline ends.

V and J are TRBV3-1 and TRBJ2-5; 8 positions match TRBD2. Germline assignment: CDR1 LGHDT and CDR2 YNNKEL (reference sequence). This CDR3 has 17 amino acids. V dropped 4 bases and J dropped 11; count of bases not matched to a gene: 21. CDR3 coding DNA: TGTGCCAGCAGCCCAGACGGAGCGGGAGTTGGGGATGGGGAGCAGTACTTC. It specifies CASSPDGAGVGDGEQYF.

This clonotype has a handful of counts. The J gene is TRBJ2-7, the V gene TRBV7-2, with D possibly matching TRBD2 (6 bases). This CDR3 contains 15 residues. V gave up 3 bases and J gave up 0 bases, with 12 bases separating them. From germline, CDR1 is SGHTA and CDR2 FQGNSA. The CDR3 region has the DNA TGTGCCAGCAGCTTGGGTAGCGGACCCTCCTACGAGCAGTACTTC. It is translated as CASSLGSGPSYEQYF.

The V gene is TRBV28, the J gene TRBJ2-3; D not resolved. The CDR3 sequence is 13 residues long. V lost 9 bases to trimming and J lost 2 bases, with 12 bases between them. Germline V CDR1 and CDR2: MDHEN, SYDVKM. The CDR3 region is CASARGTTDTQYF. The CDR3 region has the DNA TGTGCCAGTGCTAGAGGAACCACAGATACGCAGTATTTT.

This rearrangement joins TRBV20-1 to TRBJ2-4, with 7 bases matching TRBD1. Matching the DNA end better, TRBJ2-7 makes the J call doubtful. Germline V gene data show CDR1 as DFQATT and CDR2 as SNEGSKA (reference sequence). CDR3 length equals 14 residues. As DNA, the CDR3 is TGCAGTGCCGAAGCCGACAGGGTAGGCTACGAGCAGTACTTC. Protein product: CSAEADRVGYEQYF.

J is TRBJ2-7 and V is TRBV20-1; TRBD1 aligns across 7 bases. This CDR3 has 15 amino acids. In germline, CDR1 is DFQATT, CDR2 SNEGSKA (reference sequence). V was pared by 3 bases and J by 2 bases, with 10 bases of the junction left unmatched. The CDR3 loop is CSASPTQGTAYEQYF. The DNA of the CDR3 is TGCAGTGCTAGTCCGACACAGGGGACGGCCTACGAGCAGTACTTC.

This clonotype was observed a handful of times. The CDR3 nucleotides are TGCAGCGCTCAGAAAACCCAAGCCTACGAGCAGTACTTC. This translates into CSAQKTQAYEQYF. The chain has TRBV29-1 and TRBJ2-7; D remains unclear. This CDR3 is built from 13 residues. With 7 bases removed from V and 2 bases from J, the gap between germline ends came to 15 bases. Germline V CDR1 and CDR2: SQVTM, ANQGSEA.

This chain uses TRBV20-1 with TRBJ2-7; 9 nucleotides agree with TRBD1. The CDR3 is 16 residues long. Germline trimming cut 0 bases from V and 3 bases from J; bases unmatched to any gene: 9. Per the germline V gene, CDR1 is DFQATT and CDR2 is SNEGSKA (reference sequence). This chain's CDR3 is CSARDRVGGQGYEQYF. CDR3 nucleotides: TGCAGTGCTAGAGATAGGGTTGGGGGACAGGGCTACGAGCAGTACTTC.

Note on this clonotype: The junction differs from germline at one of its ends, possibly a read error. The chain has TRBV20-1 and TRBJ1-2; 7 nucleotides line up with TRBD1. CDR3 length: 14 residues. Germline-derived CDR1 and CDR2 are DFQATT and SNEGSKA (reference sequence). In DNA, the CDR3 is TGTAGTGCTAGGGAGAAAAAGGGGGCAAATGGCTACACCTTC. It translates to CSAREKKGANGYTF.

The chain couples TRBV12-3 or TRBV12-4 to TRBJ2-5; a weak D match, TRBD1 (6 bases). Trimming took 6 bases from V and 11 from J, leaving 16 bases between them. The CDR3 spans 12 residues. This chain's CDR3 is CASRGGNNEQYF. The DNA for the CDR3 is TGTGCCAGCAGAGGGGGAAACAATGAGCAGTACTTC.

This clonotype appeared a few times. The gene calls are TRBV5-1 and TRBJ2-1; D is undetermined. Germline V lookup: CDR1 SGHRS, CDR2 YFSETQ. V was trimmed by 6 bases and J by 0 bases, leaving 10 bases between them. There are 14 residues in the CDR3. CDR3: CASNLQSSYNEQFF. The CDR3 bases are TGCGCCAGCAACCTCCAGAGCTCCTACAATGAGCAGTTCTTC.

V is TRBV28 and J is TRBJ1-5; D possibly corresponds to TRBD1 (6 bases). This CDR3 spans 19 amino acids. The germline CDR1 and CDR2 sequences are MDHEN and SYDVKM. V was pared by 6 bases and J by 2 bases, with 26 bases between. The CDR3 coding sequence is TGTGCCAGCAGCTGGCCGAGGGGACCGCCCAGGGGTGGCAATCAGCCCCAGCATTTT. It yields the protein CASSWPRGPPRGGNQPQHF.

The V gene is TRBV7-9, the J gene TRBJ2-7; 7 bases are a match to TRBD1. The CDR3 is 16 amino acids. Germline V gene data show CDR1 as SEHNR and CDR2 as FQNEAQ (reference sequence). The V gene end was trimmed by 5 bases and the J gene end by 2 bases; junction bases not matched to a gene: 12. The DNA of the CDR3 is TGTGCCAGCAGCCTAGGTTTACAGGGGTCTCCCTACGAGCAGTACTTC. It is translated as CASSLGLQGSPYEQYF.

This chain joins TRBV9 and TRBJ2-1; 12 bases line up with TRBD2. This CDR3 comprises 17 residues. Trimming at V came to 0 bases and at J to 9 bases, leaving 10 bases not matched to a gene. The germline CDR1 and CDR2 sequences are SGDLS and YYNGEE. Written as DNA, the CDR3 is TGTGCCAGCAGCGTAGCTGGTGCGACTAGCGGGAGTGGTGAGCAGTTCTTC. As protein: CASSVAGATSGSGEQFF.

This clonotype was seen a few times. The chain joins TRBV11-2 to TRBJ1-5, with TRBD1 matching over 10 bases. V shed 0 bases, J shed 3 bases, and the junction held 11 bases outside the gene matches. The CDR3 spans 19 residues. The germline gives CDR1 SGHAT, CDR2 FQNNGV. CDR3 DNA sequence: TGTGCCAGCAGCTTAGATCGCCCCGACAGGGGGCGAATCAATCAGCCCCAGCATTTT. Protein product: CASSLDRPDRGRINQPQHF.

This clonotype was found a few times. The chain couples TRBV20-1 to TRBJ2-7; TRBD1 agrees at 10 bases. CDR3 length equals 15 residues. V shed 0 bases, J shed 4 bases, and the junction held 6 bases outside the gene matches. The germline gives CDR1 DFQATT, CDR2 SNEGSKA (reference sequence). The CDR3 protein is CSAREGTGEGYEQYF. CDR3 nucleotide sequence: TGCAGTGCTAGAGAAGGGACAGGGGAAGGGTACGAGCAGTACTTC.

The rearrangement uses TRBV6-5 and TRBJ2-4; 12 positions agree with TRBD1. This CDR3 contains 14 residues. CDR1 and CDR2 (germline): MNHEY, SVGAGI. Trimming cost V 2 bases and J 13 bases; bases outside gene matches: 6. The CDR3 DNA reads TGTGCCAGCAGTTACCTGGGACAGGGGGCTGTGCAGTACTTC. Amino acid sequence: CASSYLGQGAVQYF.

The V gene is TRBV12-5, the J gene TRBJ2-5; 8 bases are a match to TRBD2. The J segment lost 11 bases and the V segment lost 6 bases, leaving 14 bases of the junction unmatched. The CDR3 is 14 amino acids. CDR1 and CDR2 (germline): LGHNT, FRNRAP. The CDR3 region is CASGPGGRLGEQYF. CDR3 coding DNA: TGTGCTAGTGGACCGGGGGGGCGTCTCGGTGAGCAGTACTTC.